A selection of T cell receptor beta chains follows, all from one sample in a study of cytomegalovirus exposure and HLA in healthy donors. Data came from immunoSEQ multiplex PCR; TCRdb stores just in-frame clones and leaves some out. The data contain under 85,000 clones, approximately 74% of them singletons. Source material: PBMCs. Receptors were obtained from a middle-aged man in good health and CMV-seropositive. Each CDR3 is given with its conserved first and last residue. The D gene is left open where the match is weak. The size of a clone is reported for some rows only, either as once, few or many, or as a class for expanded clones.

clone_size | j_call | d_call | v_call | cdr3_aa
few | TRBJ1-5 | . | TRBV5-8 | CASSLVQMNQPQHF
. | TRBJ2-7 | . | TRBV20-1 | CSALNYEQYF
. | TRBJ2-1 | TRBD2 | TRBV5-1 | CASSEGTSGYNEQFF
. | TRBJ2-7 | TRBD2 | TRBV30 | CAWSPGTTYEQYF
. | TRBJ2-2 | . | TRBV16 | CASSQRSPGLGATELFF
. | TRBJ1-5 | . | TRBV6-6 | CASSSQVEPQHF
. | TRBJ2-2 | . | TRBV13 | CASSSFTHGELFF
. | . | TRBD2 | TRBV15 | CATSRDPLAGPREQYF
. | TRBJ2-3 | TRBD2 | TRBV9 | CASSGLATDTQYF
. | TRBJ2-5 | . | TRBV2 | CASSPGPWETQYF
. | TRBJ2-5 | . | TRBV7-2 | CASSFAGIETQYF
. | TRBJ2-7 | TRBD2 | TRBV7-9 | CASTIAGGFYEQYF
once | TRBJ2-2 | . | TRBV18 | CASSPPLMGHRGTGELFF
few | TRBJ1-5 | . | TRBV6-6 | CASTEQNNQPQHF
. | TRBJ1-6 | . | TRBV27 | CASSPLPLHF
. | TRBJ1-2 | . | TRBV30 | CAWSVRAGDNYGYTF
. | TRBJ2-5 | TRBD2 | TRBV5-6 | CASSLGAGVPTQYF
. | TRBJ2-2 | . | TRBV7-7 | CASSLDRGTGELFF
. | TRBJ2-5 | . | TRBV7-8 | CASSQERLFATQYF
. | TRBJ1-1 | . | TRBV2 | CASSEFQGLGEAFF
. | TRBJ2-5 | TRBD2 | TRBV6-5 | CASSWRGGREETQYF
few | TRBJ1-1 | TRBD1 | TRBV19 | CASSVEGTGVTEAFF
. | TRBJ1-1 | . | TRBV11-2 | CASSFVTGNTEAFF